This T cell receptor (beta chain) is drawn from a study of control samples from healthy donors and cancer patients. CDR1 is MGHRA, CDR2 YSYEKL, per germline. V was shortened by 0 bases and J by 1 base, with 7 bases between the two germline ends. The CDR3 is 14 amino acids. Clones were read by immunoSEQ multiplex PCR, and TCRdb kept only the in-frame ones, dropping some. This sample's table reports roughly 190,000 clones. The chain couples TRBV4-1 to TRBJ2-7; D uncertain. The clonotype originates from a woman in her 30s in good health. Material for sequencing was blood. This chain's CDR3 is CASSQEWGSYEQYF. The CDR3 nucleotides are TGCGCCAGCAGCCAAGAATGGGGTTCCTACGAGCAGTACTTC.